The rows below give T cell receptor beta chains drawn from one sample of a study of T-cell memory formation after mild COVID-19. TCRdb re-called the 5' RACE reads through MiXCR, storing one row per CDR3 protein. The table shows over 25,000 distinct CDR3 sequences, with under 25% occurring only once. Sequencing used PBMCs or a T cell subset sorted from them (not recorded which). The receptor set was obtained from an adult who had mild COVID-19 (a few samples of this study predate the infection). Cell type and time point are not known. Each CDR3 is given with its conserved first and last residue. Each record gives: V gene, J gene, D gene, clone size, CDR3 protein, CDR3 DNA. A D gene is named only where the DNA matches it firmly. The size field is filled for only some rows; it gives once, few, many or a size class.

>TRBV7-6|TRBJ2-3|TRBD2|many
CASSSGGLNTQYF
TGTGCCAGCAGCTCGGGGGGGTTGAATACGCAGTATTTT
>TRBV7-9|TRBJ2-3|TRBD2|many
CASSLGGGAGDTQYF
TGTGCCAGCAGCTTGGGCGGGGGGGCTGGAGATACGCAGTATTTT
>TRBV9|TRBJ1-2|.|many
CASSVAPKGGPNYGYTF
TGTGCCAGCAGCGTAGCACCCAAAGGTGGGCCGAACTATGGCTACACCTTC
>TRBV12-3/TRBV12-4|TRBJ1-1|.|many
CASSSQAMNTEAFF
TGTGCCAGCAGTTCACAGGCAATGAACACTGAAGCTTTCTTT
>TRBV3-1|TRBJ2-1|TRBD2|many
CASSQMVASGEREQFF
TGTGCCAGCAGCCAAATGGTCGCCAGCGGGGAAAGAGAGCAGTTCTTC
>TRBV18|TRBJ2-1|TRBD2|few
CASSPRGGSAVNEQFF
TGTGCCAGCTCACCAAGGGGCGGGAGCGCGGTGAATGAGCAGTTCTTC
>TRBV5-6|TRBJ1-5|TRBD1|.
CASSLWGGTGSDQPQHF
TGTGCCAGCAGCTTGTGGGGGGGGACAGGGAGTGATCAGCCCCAGCATTTT
>TRBV4-1|TRBJ1-1|TRBD1|many
CASSQPGTGMRAFF
TGCGCCAGCAGCCAGCCAGGGACAGGGATGAGAGCTTTCTTT
>TRBV7-9|TRBJ2-3|.|many
CASSDRQQKSTDTQYF
TGTGCCAGCAGCGATCGACAGCAAAAGAGCACAGATACGCAGTATTTT
>TRBV29-1|TRBJ1-1|.|many
CSVEVSGVTEAFF
TGCAGCGTTGAGGTTTCGGGGGTCACTGAAGCTTTCTTT
>TRBV30|TRBJ1-2|.|many
CAWTRESGYTF
TGTGCCTGGACCAGGGAATCTGGCTACACCTTC
>TRBV5-1|TRBJ1-2|.|many
CASRPSPGQFYGYTF
TGCGCCAGCAGGCCGTCTCCGGGACAATTCTATGGCTACACCTTC
>TRBV5-1|TRBJ2-3|.|many
CASSLSNAADTQYF
TGCGCCAGCAGCTTGAGTAATGCCGCAGATACGCAGTATTTT
>TRBV4-2|TRBJ2-2|TRBD2|many
CASSHTLAGGQGSGELFF
TGTGCCAGCAGCCATACCCTAGCGGGAGGGCAAGGTTCCGGGGAGCTGTTTTTT
>TRBV15|TRBJ2-5|.|.
CATSRDSFQETQYF
TGTGCCACCAGCAGAGATTCTTTTCAAGAGACCCAGTACTTC
>TRBV5-4|TRBJ1-3|.|.
CASSLTGSGNTIYF
TGTGCCAGCAGCTTAACGGGTTCTGGAAACACCATATATTTT
>TRBV9|TRBJ2-7|.|.
CASSGVGAPNYEQYF
TGTGCCAGCAGCGGAGTGGGGGCCCCTAACTACGAGCAGTACTTC
>TRBV18|TRBJ2-1|TRBD1|many
CASSPRQGYNEQFF
TGTGCCAGCTCACCACGACAGGGGTACAATGAGCAGTTCTTC
>TRBV4-1|TRBJ1-2|.|.
CASSQESWDYGYTF
TGCGCCAGCAGCCAAGAATCTTGGGATTATGGCTACACCTTC
>TRBV27|TRBJ2-1|TRBD2|.
CASSPWGTSGSKDEQFF
TGTGCCAGCAGTCCCTGGGGGACTAGCGGGAGTAAGGATGAGCAGTTCTTC
>TRBV6-1|TRBJ2-3|TRBD2|many
CASSGRSGGNTDTQYF
TGTGCCAGCAGCGGCCGTAGCGGGGGAAACACAGATACGCAGTATTTT
>TRBV5-1|TRBJ1-1|.|.
CASSFEGPGAEAFF
TGCGCCAGCAGCTTCGAAGGACCCGGCGCTGAAGCTTTCTTT
>TRBV7-2|TRBJ2-7|.|.
CASSLVPERGIYEQYF
TGTGCCAGCAGTTTAGTTCCGGAGAGAGGAATCTACGAGCAGTACTTC
>TRBV6-5|TRBJ1-1|.|.
CASSYGRGEAFF
TGTGCCAGCAGTTACGGCCGGGGTGAAGCTTTCTTT
>TRBV11-2|TRBJ2-3|.|many
CASSFTRGTDTQYF
TGTGCCAGCAGCTTCACTCGGGGCACAGATACGCAGTATTTT
>TRBV4-1|TRBJ2-1|.|medium-sized
CASSRGGLDEQFF
TGCGCCAGCAGCCGAGGGGGGCTGGATGAGCAGTTCTTC
>TRBV4-3|TRBJ2-1|.|many
CASSQGHGGGGMEQFF
TGCGCCAGCAGCCAAGGGCACGGGGGAGGGGGGATGGAGCAGTTCTTC
>TRBV7-9|TRBJ2-1|TRBD2|many
CASSLGLAGGEQFF
TGTGCCAGCAGCTTAGGACTAGCGGGAGGCGAGCAGTTCTTC
>TRBV24-1|TRBJ2-2|TRBD1|many
CATSDRQGISTTGELFF
TGTGCCACCAGTGACCGACAGGGTATCTCGACCACCGGGGAGCTGTTTTTT
>TRBV11-3|TRBJ2-5|TRBD2|many
CASSQMTSGNRKTQYF
TGTGCCAGCAGCCAAATGACTAGCGGGAATAGGAAGACCCAGTACTTC
>TRBV9|TRBJ2-1|.|.
CASSAGQTYNEQFF
TGTGCCAGCAGCGCCGGACAGACGTACAATGAGCAGTTCTTC
>TRBV20-1|TRBJ2-7|TRBD2|many
CSARDPRGGMSREQYF
TGCAGTGCTAGAGATCCCCGGGGGGGGATGAGTCGGGAGCAGTACTTC
>TRBV4-1|TRBJ2-2|.|many
CASSPPGTGNGELFF
TGCGCCAGCAGCCCGCCAGGAACAGGGAACGGGGAGCTGTTTTTT
>TRBV29-1|TRBJ1-5|.|.
CSVDVGDSNQPQHF
TGCAGCGTTGATGTCGGCGATAGCAATCAGCCCCAGCATTTT
>TRBV3-1|TRBJ1-1|TRBD1|many
CASSQAPQGREAFF
TGTGCCAGCAGCCAAGCTCCACAGGGGAGGGAAGCTTTCTTT
>TRBV30|TRBJ1-5|.|many
CAWSRAGNQPQHF
TGTGCCTGGAGTAGGGCAGGTAATCAGCCCCAGCATTTT
>TRBV12-3/TRBV12-4|TRBJ1-3|.|.
CASSLSGQIYSGNTIYF
TGTGCCAGCAGTTTATCAGGACAGATTTACTCTGGAAACACCATATATTTT
>TRBV19|TRBJ2-3|.|.
CASSIVGTPTDTQYF
TGTGCCAGTAGTATCGTCGGGACTCCCACAGATACGCAGTATTTT
>TRBV19|TRBJ2-7|.|few
CASSIVLGEAYEQYF
TGTGCCAGTAGTATAGTCCTAGGAGAGGCCTACGAGCAGTACTTC
>TRBV5-1|TRBJ1-2|.|many
CASGGGKLDSYGYTF
TGCGCCAGCGGCGGTGGAAAATTGGACAGCTATGGCTACACCTTC
>TRBV6-5|TRBJ2-7|.|.
CASSYSRGESASYEQYF
TGTGCCAGCAGTTACTCGAGGGGGGAGAGCGCGTCCTACGAGCAGTACTTC
>TRBV5-1|TRBJ2-7|.|many
CASNSGADYSYEQYF
TGCGCCTCGAATTCGGGGGCCGACTATTCCTACGAGCAGTACTTC
>TRBV6-1|TRBJ2-1|TRBD2|many
CASSDRTSGIYNEQFF
TGTGCCAGCAGTGACCGGACTAGCGGGATCTACAATGAGCAGTTCTTC
>TRBV29-1|TRBJ2-7|.|many
CSVVTDLGEQYF
TGCAGCGTTGTGACTGACTTGGGGGAGCAGTACTTC
>TRBV6-1|TRBJ1-2|.|.
CASSRAGELRGYTF
TGTGCCAGCAGTCGGGCGGGTGAGCTAAGGGGCTACACCTTC
>TRBV5-1|TRBJ1-4|.|many
CASSPTHRQLRGGEKLFF
TGCGCCAGCAGCCCGACCCACCGACAGTTAAGAGGTGGCGAAAAACTGTTTTTT
>TRBV9|TRBJ2-7|TRBD2|many
CASSGSGRADYEQYF
TGTGCCAGCAGCGGTAGCGGGAGGGCCGACTACGAGCAGTACTTC
>TRBV18|TRBJ1-2|.|few
CASSHPGRDYGYTF
TGTGCCAGCTCACACCCAGGGCGGGACTATGGCTACACCTTC
>TRBV6-6|TRBJ2-5|TRBD2|many
CASGRLAGGRETQYF
TGTGCCAGCGGAAGACTAGCGGGGGGCCGAGAGACCCAGTACTTC
>TRBV24-1|TRBJ2-1|.|many
CATSDPRGARNNEQFF
TGTGCCACCAGTGACCCCCGGGGGGCAAGGAACAATGAGCAGTTCTTC
>TRBV9|TRBJ2-7|TRBD1|many
CASSVGQGVSYEQYF
TGTGCCAGCAGCGTAGGACAGGGGGTATCTTACGAGCAGTACTTC
>TRBV11-2|TRBJ2-3|TRBD2|.
CASSSYSGRHGTRDTQYF
TGTGCCAGCAGCTCATATAGCGGGAGGCACGGCACTAGAGATACGCAGTATTTT
>TRBV12-3/TRBV12-4|TRBJ2-7|.|many
CASSLGEGAWYEQYF
TGTGCCAGCAGTTTAGGGGAGGGGGCTTGGTACGAGCAGTACTTC
>TRBV12-3/TRBV12-4|TRBJ1-1|TRBD1|many
CASSDRGRGGTEAFF
TGTGCCAGCAGTGACAGGGGTAGAGGGGGCACTGAAGCTTTCTTT
>TRBV5-5|TRBJ2-5|.|many
CASSLGSGPQETQYF
TGTGCCAGCAGCTTAGGGTCTGGACCCCAAGAGACCCAGTACTTC